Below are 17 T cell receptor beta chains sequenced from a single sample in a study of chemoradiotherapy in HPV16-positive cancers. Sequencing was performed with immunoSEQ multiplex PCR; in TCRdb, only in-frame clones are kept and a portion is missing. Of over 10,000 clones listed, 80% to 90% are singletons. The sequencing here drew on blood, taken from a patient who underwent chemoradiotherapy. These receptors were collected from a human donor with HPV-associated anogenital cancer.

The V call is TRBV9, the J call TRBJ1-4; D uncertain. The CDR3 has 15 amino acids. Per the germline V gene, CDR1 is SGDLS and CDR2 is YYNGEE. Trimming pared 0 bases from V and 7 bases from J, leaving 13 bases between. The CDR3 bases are TGTGCCAGCAGCGTAGGCGGGCTCTGGGGTGAAAAACTGTTTTTT. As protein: CASSVGGLWGEKLFF.

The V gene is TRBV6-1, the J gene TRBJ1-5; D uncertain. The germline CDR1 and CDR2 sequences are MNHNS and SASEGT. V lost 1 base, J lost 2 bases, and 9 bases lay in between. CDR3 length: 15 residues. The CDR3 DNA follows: TGTGCCAGCAGTGAAGGTGTGGGAGGCAATCAGCCCCAGCATTTT. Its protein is CASSEGVGGNQPQHF.

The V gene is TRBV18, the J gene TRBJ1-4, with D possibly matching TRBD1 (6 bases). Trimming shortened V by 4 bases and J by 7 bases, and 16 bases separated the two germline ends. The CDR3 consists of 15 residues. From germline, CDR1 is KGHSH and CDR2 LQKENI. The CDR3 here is CASSRGAGTVEKLFF. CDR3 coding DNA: TGTGCCAGCTCACGGGGGGCAGGTACGGTTGAAAAACTGTTTTTT.

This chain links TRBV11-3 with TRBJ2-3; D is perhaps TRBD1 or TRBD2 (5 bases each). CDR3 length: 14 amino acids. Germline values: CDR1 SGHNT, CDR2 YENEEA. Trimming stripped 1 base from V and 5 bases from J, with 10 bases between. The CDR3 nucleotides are TGTGCCAGCAGCTTAGGGGGGTTTGGAGATACGCAGTATTTT. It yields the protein CASSLGGFGDTQYF. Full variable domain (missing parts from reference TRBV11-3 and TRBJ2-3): EAGVVQSPRYKIIEKKQPVAFWCNPISGHNTLYWYLQNLGQGPELLIRYENEEAVDDSQLPKDRFSAERLKGVDSTLKIQPAELGDSAVYLCASSLGGFGDTQYFGPGTRLTVL.

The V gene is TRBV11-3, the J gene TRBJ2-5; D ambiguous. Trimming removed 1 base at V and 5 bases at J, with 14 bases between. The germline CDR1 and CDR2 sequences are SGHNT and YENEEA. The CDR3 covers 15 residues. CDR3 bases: TGTGCCAGCAGCTTAGGCAGTCTCGGATCGGAGACCCAGTACTTC. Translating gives CASSLGSLGSETQYF.

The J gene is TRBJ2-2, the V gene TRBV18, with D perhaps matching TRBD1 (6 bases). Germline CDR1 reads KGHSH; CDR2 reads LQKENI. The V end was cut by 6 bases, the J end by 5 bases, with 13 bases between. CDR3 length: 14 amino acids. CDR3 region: CASSLQGNTGELFF. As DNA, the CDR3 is TGTGCCAGCTCGCTACAGGGAAATACCGGGGAGCTGTTTTTT.

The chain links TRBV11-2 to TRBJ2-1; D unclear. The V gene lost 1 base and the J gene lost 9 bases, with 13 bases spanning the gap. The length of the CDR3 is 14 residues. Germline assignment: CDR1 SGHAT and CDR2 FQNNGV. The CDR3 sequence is CASSLGDILGEQFF. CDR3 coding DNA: TGTGCCAGCAGCTTAGGTGACATCCTTGGTGAGCAGTTCTTC.

The CDR3 spells CASSAVIPGHRYSGNTIYF. DNA of the CDR3: TGTGCCAGCAGCGCGGTGATACCGGGACACCGATACTCTGGAAACACCATATATTTT. The chain joins TRBV7-9 to TRBJ1-3, with a weak D call TRBD1 (6 bases). Germline V gives CDR1 SEHNR, CDR2 FQNEAQ (reference sequence). The V end lost 5 bases, the J end lost 0 bases, and 23 bases lay between the germline ends. The CDR3 is 19 residues long.

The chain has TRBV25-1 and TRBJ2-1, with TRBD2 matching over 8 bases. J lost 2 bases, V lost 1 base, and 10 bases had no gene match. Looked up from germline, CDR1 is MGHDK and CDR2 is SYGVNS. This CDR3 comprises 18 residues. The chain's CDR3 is CASSEFKGGRKPYNEQFF. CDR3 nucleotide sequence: TGTGCCAGCAGTGAATTTAAAGGCGGGAGGAAGCCCTACAATGAGCAGTTCTTC.

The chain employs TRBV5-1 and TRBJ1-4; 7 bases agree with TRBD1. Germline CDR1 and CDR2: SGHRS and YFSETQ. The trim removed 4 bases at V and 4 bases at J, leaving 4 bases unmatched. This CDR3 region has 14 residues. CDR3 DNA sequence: TGCGCCAGCAGCGTACAGGGGATTAATGAAAAACTGTTTTTT. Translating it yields CASSVQGINEKLFF.

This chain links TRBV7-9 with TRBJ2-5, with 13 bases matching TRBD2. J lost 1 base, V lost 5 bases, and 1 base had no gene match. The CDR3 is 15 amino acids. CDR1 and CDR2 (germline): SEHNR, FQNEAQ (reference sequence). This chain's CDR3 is CASSRLAGGQETQYF. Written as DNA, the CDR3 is TGTGCCAGCAGCAGACTAGCGGGGGGCCAAGAGACCCAGTACTTC.

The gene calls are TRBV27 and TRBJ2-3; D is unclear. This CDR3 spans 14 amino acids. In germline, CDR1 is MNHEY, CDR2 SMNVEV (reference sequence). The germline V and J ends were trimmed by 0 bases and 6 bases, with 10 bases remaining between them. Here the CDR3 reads CASSLSPFRDTQYF. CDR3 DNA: TGTGCCAGCAGTTTATCTCCTTTCCGCGATACGCAGTATTTT.

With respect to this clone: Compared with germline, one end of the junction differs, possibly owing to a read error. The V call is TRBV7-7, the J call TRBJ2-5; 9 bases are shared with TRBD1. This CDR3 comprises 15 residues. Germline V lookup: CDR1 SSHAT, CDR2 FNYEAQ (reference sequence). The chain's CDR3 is CASSLAETGGETQYF. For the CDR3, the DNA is TGTGCTAGCAGCTTAGCGGAGACAGGGGGAGAGACCCAGTACTTC.

In nucleotides, the CDR3 is TGTGCCAGCAGTTTAGTCCAGTCTGGGGCCAACGTCCTGACTTTC. Its translation: CASSLVQSGANVLTF. V usage is TRBV28 and J usage is TRBJ2-6; D ambiguous. Trimming pared 2 bases from V and 1 base from J, leaving 6 bases between. This CDR3 comprises 15 residues. Looked up from germline, CDR1 is MDHEN and CDR2 is SYDVKM.

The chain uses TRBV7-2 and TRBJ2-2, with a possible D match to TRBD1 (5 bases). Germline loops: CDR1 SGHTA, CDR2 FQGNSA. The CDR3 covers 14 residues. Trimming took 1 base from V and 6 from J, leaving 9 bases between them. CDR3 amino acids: CASSLEVGPGELFF. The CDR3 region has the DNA TGTGCCAGCAGCTTAGAGGTGGGGCCCGGGGAGCTGTTTTTT.

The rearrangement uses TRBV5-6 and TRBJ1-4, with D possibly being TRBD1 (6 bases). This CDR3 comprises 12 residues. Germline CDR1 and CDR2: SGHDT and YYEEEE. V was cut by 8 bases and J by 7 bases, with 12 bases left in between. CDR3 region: CARGGQGEKLFF. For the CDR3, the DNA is TGTGCCAGGGGGGGGCAGGGTGAAAAACTGTTTTTT.

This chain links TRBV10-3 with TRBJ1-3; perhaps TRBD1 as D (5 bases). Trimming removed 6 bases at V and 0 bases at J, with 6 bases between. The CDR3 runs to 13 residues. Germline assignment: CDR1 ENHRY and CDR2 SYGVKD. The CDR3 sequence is CAIRDSSGNTIYF. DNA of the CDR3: TGTGCCATCAGAGACAGCTCTGGAAACACCATATATTTT.